This T cell receptor beta chain is drawn from a study of identifying expanded T cells in peripheral blood. Broader study findings: Technical replicates showed 0.9 to 1.5 changed clones; about 2 weeks about 16; four weeks 19.

V lost 4 bases to trimming and J lost 4 bases, with 8 bases between them. CDR1 is SGHTA and CDR2 is FQGNSA in the germline V gene. The CDR3 has 12 amino acids. Details on this clone: Its cognate antigen is unknown.

Assay used: immunoSEQ multiplex PCR; TCRdb lists only in-frame clones, some missing. Of 100,000 to 150,000 clones listed, approximately 80% are singletons. Healthy donors had no documented immune events, such as infections, while sampled. Sequencing was performed on blood. The source is a person between 18 and 75 years old in good health. This chain uses TRBV7-2 with TRBJ2-7; no definite D call. The CDR3 is CASSSAGYEQYF. The CDR3 DNA sequence: TGTGCCAGCAGCTCAGCTGGGTACGAGCAGTACTTC.